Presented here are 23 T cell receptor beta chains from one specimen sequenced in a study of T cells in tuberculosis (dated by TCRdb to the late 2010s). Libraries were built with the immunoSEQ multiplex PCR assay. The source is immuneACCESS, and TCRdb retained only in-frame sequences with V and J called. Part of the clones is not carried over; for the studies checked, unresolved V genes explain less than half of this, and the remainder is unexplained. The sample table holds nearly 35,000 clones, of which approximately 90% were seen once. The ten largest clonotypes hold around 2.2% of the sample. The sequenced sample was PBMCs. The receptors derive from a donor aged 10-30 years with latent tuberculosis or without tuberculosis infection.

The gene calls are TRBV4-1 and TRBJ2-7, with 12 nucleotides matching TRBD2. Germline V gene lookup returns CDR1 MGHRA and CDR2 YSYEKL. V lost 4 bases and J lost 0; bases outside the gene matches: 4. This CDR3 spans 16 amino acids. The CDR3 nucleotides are TGCGCCAGCAGCCCACGACTAGCGGGAGACTCCTACGAGCAGTACTTC. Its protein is CASSPRLAGDSYEQYF.

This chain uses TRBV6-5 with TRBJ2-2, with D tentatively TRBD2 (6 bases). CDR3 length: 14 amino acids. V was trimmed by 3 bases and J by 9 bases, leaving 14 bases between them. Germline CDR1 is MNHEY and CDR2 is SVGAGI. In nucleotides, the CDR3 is TGTGCCAGCAGTTATCTAGGGGAGGCGAGGGAGCTGTTTTTT. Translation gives CASSYLGEARELFF.

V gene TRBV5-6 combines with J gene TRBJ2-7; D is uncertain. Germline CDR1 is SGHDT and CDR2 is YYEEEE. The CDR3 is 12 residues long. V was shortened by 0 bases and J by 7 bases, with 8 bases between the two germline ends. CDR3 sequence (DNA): TGTGCCAGCAGCTTGGGGTCTAGGGAGCAGTACTTC. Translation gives CASSLGSREQYF.

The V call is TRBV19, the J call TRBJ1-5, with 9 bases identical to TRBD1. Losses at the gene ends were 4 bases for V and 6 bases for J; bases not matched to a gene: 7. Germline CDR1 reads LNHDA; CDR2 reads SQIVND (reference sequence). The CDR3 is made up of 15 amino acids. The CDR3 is CASSTRTGVFQPQHF. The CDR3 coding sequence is TGTGCCAGTAGTACCCGGACAGGGGTCTTTCAGCCCCAGCATTTT.

The CDR3 sequence is CASSPGLLAAAHKTQYF. The DNA for the CDR3 is TGCGCCAGCAGCCCCGGTCTACTAGCGGCAGCCCATAAGACCCAGTACTTC. This chain connects TRBV4-1 to TRBJ2-5; 8 nucleotides match TRBD2. Germline assignment: CDR1 MGHRA and CDR2 YSYEKL. This CDR3 region has 17 residues. Trimming took 4 bases from V and 6 from J; bases not matched to a gene: 16.

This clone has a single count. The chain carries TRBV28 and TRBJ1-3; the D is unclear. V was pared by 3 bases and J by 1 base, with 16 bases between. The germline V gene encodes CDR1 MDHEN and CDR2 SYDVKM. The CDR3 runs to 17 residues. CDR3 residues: CASSFTNPYLSGNTIYF. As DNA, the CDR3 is TGTGCCAGCAGTTTCACGAACCCGTACTTGTCTGGAAACACCATATATTTT.

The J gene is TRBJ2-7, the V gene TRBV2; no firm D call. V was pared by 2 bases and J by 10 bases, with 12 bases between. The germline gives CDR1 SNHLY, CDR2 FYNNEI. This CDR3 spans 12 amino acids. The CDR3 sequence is CASSEYRSPQYF. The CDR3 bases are TGTGCCAGCAGTGAATATAGGAGCCCCCAGTACTTC.

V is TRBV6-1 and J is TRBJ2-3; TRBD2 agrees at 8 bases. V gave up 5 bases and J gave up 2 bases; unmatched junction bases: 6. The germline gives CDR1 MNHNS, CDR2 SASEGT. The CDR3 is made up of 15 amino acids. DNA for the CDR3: TGTGCCAGCAGTTTAGCGGGATACCTCACAGATACGCAGTATTTT. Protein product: CASSLAGYLTDTQYF.

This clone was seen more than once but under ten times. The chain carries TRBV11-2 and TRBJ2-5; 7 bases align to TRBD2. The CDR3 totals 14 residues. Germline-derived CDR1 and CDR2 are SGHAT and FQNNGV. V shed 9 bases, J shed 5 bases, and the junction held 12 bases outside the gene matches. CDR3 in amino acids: CASTQAGRMETQYF. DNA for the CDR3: TGTGCCAGTACGCAAGCGGGGCGCATGGAGACCCAGTACTTC.

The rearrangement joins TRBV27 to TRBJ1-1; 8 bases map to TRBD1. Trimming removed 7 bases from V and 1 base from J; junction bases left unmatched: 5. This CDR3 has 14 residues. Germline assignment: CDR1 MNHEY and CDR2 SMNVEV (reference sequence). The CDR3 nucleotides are TGTGCCAGCACCACGACAGGGGCGAACACTGAAGCTTTCTTT. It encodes CASTTTGANTEAFF.

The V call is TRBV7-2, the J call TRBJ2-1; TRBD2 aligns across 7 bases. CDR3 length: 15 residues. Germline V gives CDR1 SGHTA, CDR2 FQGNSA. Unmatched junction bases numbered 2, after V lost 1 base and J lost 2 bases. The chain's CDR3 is CASSLGAGAYNEQFF. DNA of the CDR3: TGTGCCAGCAGCTTAGGGGCGGGAGCCTACAATGAGCAGTTCTTC.

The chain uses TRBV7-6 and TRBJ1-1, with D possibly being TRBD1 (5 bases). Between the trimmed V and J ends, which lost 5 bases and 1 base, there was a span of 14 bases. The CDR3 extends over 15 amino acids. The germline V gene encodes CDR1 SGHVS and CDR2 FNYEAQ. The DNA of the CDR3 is TGTGCCAGCAGCCGGGGGTATCAGAAGAACACTGAAGCTTTCTTT. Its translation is CASSRGYQKNTEAFF.

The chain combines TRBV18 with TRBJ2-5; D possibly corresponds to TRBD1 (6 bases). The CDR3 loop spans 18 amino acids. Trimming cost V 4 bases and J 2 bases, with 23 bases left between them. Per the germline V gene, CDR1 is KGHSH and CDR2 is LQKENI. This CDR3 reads CASSRLASPGQRQETQYF. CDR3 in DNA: TGTGCCAGCTCACGACTGGCATCCCCCGGACAGCGACAAGAGACCCAGTACTTC.

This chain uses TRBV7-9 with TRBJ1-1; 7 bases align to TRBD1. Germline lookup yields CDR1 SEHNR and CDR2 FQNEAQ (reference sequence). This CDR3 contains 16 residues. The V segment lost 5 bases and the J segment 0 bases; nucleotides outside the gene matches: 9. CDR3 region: CASSPRRQGVNTEAFF. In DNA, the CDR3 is TGTGCCAGCAGCCCACGCCGACAGGGAGTGAACACTGAAGCTTTCTTT.

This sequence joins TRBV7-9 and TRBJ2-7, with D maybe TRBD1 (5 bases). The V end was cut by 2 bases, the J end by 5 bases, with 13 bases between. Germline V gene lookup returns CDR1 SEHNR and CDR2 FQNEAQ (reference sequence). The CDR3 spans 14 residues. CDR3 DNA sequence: TGTGCCAGCAGCTTAATTCAGGGTTTGGACGAGCAGTACTTC. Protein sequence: CASSLIQGLDEQYF. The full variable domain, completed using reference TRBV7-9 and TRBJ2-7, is DTGVSQNPRHKITKRGQNVTFRCDPISEHNRLYWYRQTLGQGPEFLTYFQNEAQLEKSRLLSDRFSAERPKGSFSTLEIQRTEQGDSAMYLCASSLIQGLDEQYFGPGTRLTVT.

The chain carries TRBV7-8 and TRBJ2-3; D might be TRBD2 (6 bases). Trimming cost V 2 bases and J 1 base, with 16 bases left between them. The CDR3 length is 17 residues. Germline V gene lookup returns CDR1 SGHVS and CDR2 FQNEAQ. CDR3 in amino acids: CASSLSARLVGTDTQYF. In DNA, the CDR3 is TGTGCCAGCAGCTTATCGGCACGACTAGTCGGCACAGATACGCAGTATTTT.

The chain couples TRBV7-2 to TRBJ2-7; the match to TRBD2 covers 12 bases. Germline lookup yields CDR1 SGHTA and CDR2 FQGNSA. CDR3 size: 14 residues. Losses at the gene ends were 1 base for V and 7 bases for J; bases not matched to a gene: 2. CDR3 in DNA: TGTGCCAGCAGCTTAGGACTAGCGGGAGATGAGCAGTACTTC. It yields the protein CASSLGLAGDEQYF.

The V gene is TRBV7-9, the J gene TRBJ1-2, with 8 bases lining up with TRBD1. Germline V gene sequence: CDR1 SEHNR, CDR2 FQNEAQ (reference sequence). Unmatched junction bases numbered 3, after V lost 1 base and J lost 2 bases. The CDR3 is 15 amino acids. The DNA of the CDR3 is TGTGCCAGCAGCTTAGGGGACAGGACCAACTATGGCTACACCTTC. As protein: CASSLGDRTNYGYTF.

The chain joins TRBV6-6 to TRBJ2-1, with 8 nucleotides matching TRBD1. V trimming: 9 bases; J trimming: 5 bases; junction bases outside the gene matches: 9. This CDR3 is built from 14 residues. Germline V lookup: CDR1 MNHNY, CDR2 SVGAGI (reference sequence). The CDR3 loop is CASLRQGMDNEQFF. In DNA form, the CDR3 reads TGTGCCAGTCTCCGACAGGGGATGGACAATGAGCAGTTCTTC.

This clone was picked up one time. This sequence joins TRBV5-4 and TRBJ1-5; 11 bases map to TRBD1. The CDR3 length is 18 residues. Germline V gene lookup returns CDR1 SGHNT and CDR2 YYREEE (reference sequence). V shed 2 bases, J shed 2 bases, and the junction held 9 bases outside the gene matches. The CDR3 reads CASSFSDRGHRGNQPQHF. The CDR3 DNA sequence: TGTGCCAGCAGCTTTTCGGACAGGGGGCATCGAGGCAATCAGCCCCAGCATTTT.

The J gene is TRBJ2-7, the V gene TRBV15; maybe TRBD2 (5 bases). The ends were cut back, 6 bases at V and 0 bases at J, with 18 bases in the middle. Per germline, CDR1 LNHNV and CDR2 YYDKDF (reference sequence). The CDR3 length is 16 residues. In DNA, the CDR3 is TGTGCCACCAGTAAAATACCTAGCCCTACCTCCTACGAGCAGTACTTC. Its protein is CATSKIPSPTSYEQYF.

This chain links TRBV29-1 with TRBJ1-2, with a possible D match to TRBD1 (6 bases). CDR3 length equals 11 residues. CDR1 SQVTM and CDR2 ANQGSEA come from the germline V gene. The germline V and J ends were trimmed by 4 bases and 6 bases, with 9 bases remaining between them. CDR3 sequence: CSVAGVHGYTF. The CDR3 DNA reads TGCAGCGTTGCAGGGGTCCATGGCTACACCTTC.

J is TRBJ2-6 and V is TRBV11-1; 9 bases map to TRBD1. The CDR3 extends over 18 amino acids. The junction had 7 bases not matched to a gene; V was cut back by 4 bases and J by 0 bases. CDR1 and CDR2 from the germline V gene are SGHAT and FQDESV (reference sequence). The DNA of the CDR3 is TGTGCCAGCAGCTCTCGGACAGGGGTCCACTCTGGGGCCAACGTCCTGACTTTC. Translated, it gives CASSSRTGVHSGANVLTF.